A selection of T cell receptor beta chains follows, all from one sample in a study of cytomegalovirus exposure and HLA in healthy donors. Profiled with immunoSEQ multiplex PCR; TCRdb holds only in-frame clones, not every one. This table holds 100,000 to 150,000 clones, around 72% found once. Sequenced sample: PBMCs. These receptors all come from a human donor in good health. The CDR3 runs from the conserved cysteine through the conserved F or W. The D gene is left open where the match is weak. Clone sizes are given selectively: once, few, many, or a class where the clone is expanded.

>.|TRBJ2-3|TRBV7-2|.
TGTGCCAGCAGCTTATCGCGGGGGCCCACAGATACGCAGTATTTT
CASSLSRGPTDTQYF
>.|TRBJ2-1|TRBV11-1|.
TGTGCCAGCAGCTTAATAGGGGCAGGGAAGGAGCAGTTCTTC
CASSLIGAGKEQFF
>.|TRBJ1-6|TRBV15|.
TGTGCCACCAGCAGAGATAGGTGGGGGGATTTAACCAATTCACCCCTCCACTTT
CATSRDRWGDLTNSPLHF
>.|TRBJ2-1|TRBV29-1|.
TGCAGCGTTGAAGGGCCGACAGTCAACAATGAGCAGTTCTTC
CSVEGPTVNNEQFF
>.|TRBJ2-3|TRBV4-3|.
TGCGCCAGCAGCCAAGGGGGCACGGCAGATACGCAGTATTTT
CASSQGGTADTQYF
>.|TRBJ2-3|TRBV1|.
TGCACCAGCAGCCACAAGCAGCCAGGGACAGGGGGTCTGGATACGCAGTATTTT
CTSSHKQPGTGGLDTQYF
>.|TRBJ2-5|TRBV7-9|.
TGTTCCATTCTCGATGACCGGGGGACCAGGACCCAGTACTTC
CSILDDRGTRTQYF
>TRBD2|TRBJ2-1|TRBV27|.
TGTGCCAGCAGTGGCGAGCGGGAGAATGAGCAGTTCTTC
CASSGERENEQFF
>TRBD1|TRBJ1-1|TRBV7-9|.
TGTTCCGGCAGGGGGCAGGTCACTGAAGCTTTCTTT
CSGRGQVTEAFF
>.|TRBJ2-6|TRBV28|.
TGTGCCAGCAGTTTACGGTCCTCTGGGGCCAACGTCCTGACTTTC
CASSLRSSGANVLTF
>TRBD1|TRBJ2-3|TRBV5-6|.
TGTGCCAGCAGCCCCCGGGACAGGGGCACAGATACGCAGTATTTT
CASSPRDRGTDTQYF
>TRBD1|TRBJ2-3|TRBV5-1|.
TGCGCCAGCAGCTTGGGACAGGGGAGCGCAGATACGCAGTATTTT
CASSLGQGSADTQYF
>.|TRBJ1-5|TRBV7-9|.
TGTTCCAGCAGCTTTGCGGATCAGCCCCAGCATTTT
CSSSFADQPQHF
>TRBD1|TRBJ2-2|TRBV28|few
TGTGCCAGCAGACCACAGGGGGCCGAGAGGACCGGGGAGCTGTTTTTT
CASRPQGAERTGELFF
>TRBD2|TRBJ2-1|TRBV28|.
TGTGCCAGCAGCTTCCCGGGGGGAGCCAATGAGCAGTTCTTC
CASSFPGGANEQFF
>.|TRBJ2-1|TRBV27|.
TGTGCCAGCACCTCCCCTTACAATGAGCAGTTCTTC
CASTSPYNEQFF
>.|TRBJ1-5|TRBV18|.
TGTGCCAGCTCACCCCGTGGAGGTAGCAATCAGCCCCAGCATTTT
CASSPRGGSNQPQHF
>TRBD1|TRBJ2-2|TRBV28|.
TGTGCCAGCAGGGGCAACGGGACAGGGGTAGGTTACACCGGGGAGCTGTTTTTT
CASRGNGTGVGYTGELFF
>.|TRBJ2-3|TRBV9|.
TGTGCCAGCAGCGTAGACGGGAGTCCAGATACGCAGTATTTT
CASSVDGSPDTQYF